A selection of T cell receptor beta chains follows, all from one sample in a study of PD-1 blockade in classical Hodgkin lymphoma. TCRdb's table, derived via immunoSEQ multiplex PCR, lists solely in-frame clones and lacks some. The sample has 20,000 to 30,000 clones, 82% seen once. This specimen consisted of peripheral blood mononuclear cells (PBMCs), obtained before the second cycle of nivolumab. The receptors shown here come from a human donor with classical Hodgkin lymphoma. The CDR3 runs from the conserved cysteine through the conserved F or W. The D gene is left open where the match is weak. Size tells how often a clone was seen (once, few, many) or the class of an expanded clone, and some rows leave it out.

J | size | D | V | CDR3 | DNA
TRBJ2-1 | NA | NA | TRBV7-7 | CASSSDLYNEQFF | TGTGCTAGCAGCAGTGACCTGTACAATGAGCAGTTCTTC
TRBJ2-6 | NA | NA | TRBV4-3 | CASSPQGPGTGANVLTF | TGCGCCAGCAGCCCCCAAGGACCAGGGACTGGGGCCAACGTCCTGACTTTC
TRBJ2-4 | few | TRBD2 | TRBV7-2 | CASSLDRLAGGNIQYF | TGTGCCAGCAGCTTAGATCGGCTAGCGGGGGGAAACATTCAGTACTTC
TRBJ1-2 | NA | TRBD1 | TRBV6-5 | CASSYSRRGLDYGYTF | TGTGCCAGCAGTTACTCGCGAAGGGGGCTGGACTATGGCTACACCTTC
TRBJ2-6 | NA | NA | TRBV4-3 | CASSRDNSGANVLTF | TGCGCCAGCAGCCGGGACAACTCTGGGGCCAACGTCCTGACTTTC
TRBJ2-7 | NA | NA | TRBV28 | CASSSTLGGQHSYEQYF | TGTGCCAGCAGTTCTACTCTTGGTGGACAGCACTCCTACGAGCAGTACTTC
TRBJ1-5 | NA | NA | TRBV11-2 | CASSLDPYSNQPQHF | TGTGCCAGCAGCTTAGATCCATATAGCAATCAGCCCCAGCATTTT
TRBJ1-2 | NA | NA | TRBV4-3 | CASSPGRAGYGYTF | TGCGCCAGCAGCCCAGGCAGGGCCGGCTATGGCTACACCTTC
TRBJ2-1 | NA | NA | TRBV4-3 | CASSQDHGTLAYNEQFF | TGCGCCAGCAGCCAAGACCATGGGACGCTTGCCTACAATGAGCAGTTCTTC
TRBJ2-5 | once | NA | TRBV28 | CASSRADGADQETQYF | TGTGCCAGCAGCAGGGCCGATGGGGCGGACCAAGAGACCCAGTACTTC
TRBJ2-5 | once | NA | TRBV18 | CASSPNTGRANQETQYF | TGTGCCAGCTCACCCAATACAGGGAGGGCCAACCAAGAGACCCAGTACTTC
TRBJ2-1 | NA | NA | TRBV25-1 | CASGTPTYNEQFF | TGTGCCAGCGGGACACCCACCTACAATGAGCAGTTCTTC
TRBJ1-1 | NA | NA | TRBV2 | CASSSRNPGGYTEAFF | TGTGCCAGCAGTTCCAGGAACCCGGGGGGATACACTGAAGCTTTCTTT
TRBJ2-7 | NA | TRBD1 | TRBV12-5 | CASGPGRTGFYEQYF | TGTGCTAGTGGTCCGGGCCGGACAGGCTTTTACGAGCAGTACTTC
TRBJ2-1 | NA | NA | TRBV30 | CAWSVKGLDEQFF | TGTGCCTGGAGTGTAAAGGGTTTGGATGAGCAGTTCTTC
TRBJ2-3 | NA | NA | TRBV7-9 | CASSLEDTQYF | TGTGCCAGCAGCTTAGAAGATACGCAGTATTTT
TRBJ1-5 | NA | NA | TRBV29-1 | CSVGDGGYNQPQHF | TGCAGCGTGGGGGATGGGGGCTACAATCAGCCCCAGCATTTT
TRBJ2-3 | NA | NA | TRBV2 | CASRATGPDTQYF | TGTGCCAGCAGGGCTACAGGGCCAGATACGCAGTATTTT
TRBJ2-1 | few | NA | TRBV6-4 | CASSEFGGGIYNEQFF | TGTGCCAGCAGTGAATTCGGAGGTGGGATTTACAATGAGCAGTTCTTC
TRBJ2-1 | NA | TRBD1 | TRBV7-3 | CASSPLPGTGRYNEQFF | TGTGCCAGCAGCCCCCTTCCCGGGACAGGGCGCTACAATGAGCAGTTCTTC
TRBJ1-1 | NA | NA | TRBV5-4 | CASSLGPGVMNTEAFF | TGTGCCAGCAGCTTGGGGCCAGGGGTCATGAACACTGAAGCTTTCTTT
TRBJ1-1 | NA | NA | TRBV9 | CASSVEPLNTEAFF | TGTGCCAGCAGCGTAGAGCCCTTGAACACTGAAGCTTTCTTT
TRBJ2-3 | NA | TRBD2 | TRBV6-4 | CASSVIAGGTDTQYF | TGTGCCAGCAGTGTCATAGCGGGGGGCACAGATACGCAGTATTTT
TRBJ1-5 | few | NA | TRBV6-5 | CASSLTGTRYDQPQHF | TGTGCCAGCAGTTTAACCGGGACACGATATGATCAGCCCCAGCATTTT
TRBJ2-1 | NA | NA | TRBV7-3 | CASSLDPLALSYNEQFF | TGTGCCAGCAGCTTAGACCCGCTAGCGCTTTCCTACAATGAGCAGTTCTTC
TRBJ1-2 | NA | TRBD1 | TRBV28 | CASSWTGGAYYGYTF | TGTGCCAGCAGTTGGACAGGGGGCGCGTACTATGGCTACACCTTC
TRBJ2-7 | NA | TRBD2 | TRBV7-8 | CASSLEWSGTTYEQYF | TGTGCCAGCAGCTTAGAATGGTCAGGGACTACCTACGAGCAGTACTTC
TRBJ2-7 | NA | TRBD1 | TRBV7-7 | CASSFRDRGYEQYF | TGTGCCAGCAGCTTTCGCGACAGGGGATACGAGCAGTACTTC
TRBJ2-6 | NA | NA | TRBV5-4 | CASSLVSSGANVLTF | TGTGCCAGCAGCTTGGTCAGCTCTGGGGCCAACGTCCTGACTTTC
TRBJ2-1 | NA | NA | TRBV7-9 | CASSLVTPRGSNEQFF | TGTGCCAGCAGCTTAGTCACACCCCGGGGGAGTAATGAGCAGTTCTTC
TRBJ1-2 | NA | NA | TRBV6-1 | CASSQGYGYTF | TGTGCCAGCAGTCAGGGATATGGCTACACCTTC
TRBJ2-2 | NA | NA | TRBV6-6 | CASSLAPGSTGELFF | TGTGCCAGCAGTTTGGCCCCAGGGAGCACCGGGGAGCTGTTTTTT
TRBJ1-5 | NA | TRBD1 | TRBV6-5 | CASSYSRGHQPQHF | TGTGCCAGCAGTTACTCCAGGGGGCATCAGCCCCAGCATTTT
TRBJ2-1 | NA | TRBD2 | TRBV5-1 | CASSSPGLAAFNEQFF | TGCGCCAGCAGCTCCCCGGGACTAGCGGCGTTCAATGAGCAGTTCTTC
TRBJ1-4 | NA | TRBD1 | TRBV2 | CASNSRDRGGGEKLFF | TGTGCCAGCAATTCCCGGGACAGGGGAGGGGGGGAAAAACTGTTTTTT
TRBJ2-3 | NA | NA | TRBV7-2 | CASSLTKEADTQYF | TGTGCCAGCAGCTTAACTAAGGAGGCAGATACGCAGTATTTT
TRBJ2-1 | NA | NA | TRBV28 | CASSSKRDEQFF | TGTGCCAGCAGTAGTAAGAGGGATGAGCAGTTCTTC
TRBJ1-5 | NA | NA | TRBV6-1 | CASSEAGGSGTPQHF | TGTGCCAGCAGTGAAGCAGGGGGTAGTGGGACGCCCCAGCATTTT
TRBJ1-1 | NA | NA | TRBV11-2 | CASSLTGTEAFF | TGTGCCAGCAGCCTTACGGGTACTGAAGCTTTCTTT
TRBJ2-1 | NA | TRBD2 | TRBV6-4 | CASSPARDYYNEQFF | TGTGCCAGCAGCCCAGCCCGGGACTACTACAATGAGCAGTTCTTC
TRBJ2-5 | NA | NA | TRBV7-2 | CASSLSAGGQETQYF | TGTGCCAGCAGCTTATCCGCAGGGGGGCAAGAGACCCAGTACTTC
TRBJ1-2 | NA | TRBD1 | TRBV6-6 | CASRHPGTGGAGYTF | TGTGCCAGCAGGCATCCCGGGACAGGGGGCGCTGGCTACACCTTC
TRBJ2-5 | NA | NA | TRBV18 | CASSRNLDRGAEETQYF | TGTGCCAGCTCACGGAACCTGGACAGAGGGGCAGAAGAGACCCAGTACTTC
TRBJ1-3 | NA | NA | TRBV30 | CAWSEGNSGNTIYF | TGTGCCTGGAGTGAGGGTAACTCTGGAAACACCATATATTTT
TRBJ2-1 | NA | NA | TRBV7-9 | CASTEQAFLSSYNEQFF | TGTGCCAGCACCGAGCAGGCGTTTTTGAGCTCCTACAATGAGCAGTTCTTC
TRBJ1-2 | NA | TRBD1 | TRBV10-3 | CAISMTGGDYGYTF | TGTGCCATCAGTATGACAGGGGGAGACTATGGCTACACCTTC
TRBJ2-7 | NA | NA | TRBV6-4 | CASSDSTDVGEQYF | TGTGCCAGCAGTGACTCGACGGACGTCGGCGAGCAGTACTTC
TRBJ2-3 | NA | NA | TRBV6-5 | CASSYSGGNTDTQYF | TGTGCCAGCAGTTACTCGGGTGGGAACACAGATACGCAGTATTTT
TRBJ1-3 | NA | NA | TRBV18 | CASSPGLEGAGNTIYF | TGTGCCAGCTCACCTGGCCTTGAGGGAGCTGGAAACACCATATATTTT
TRBJ2-3 | NA | NA | TRBV28 | CASISSADTQYF | TGTGCCAGCATAAGCTCTGCAGATACGCAGTATTTT
TRBJ2-3 | NA | TRBD2 | TRBV2 | CASNPTSGGADTQYF | TGTGCCAGCAACCCGACTAGCGGGGGGGCAGATACGCAGTATTTT